The entry below gives a single TCR beta chain sequence along with its context. The antigen remains undetermined. Through a sample-barcoded 5' primer and a J-beta primer mix, a second PCR was run for roughly 7 to 11 cycles. TCRdb reprocessed the 5' RACE reads with MiXCR, giving one entry per CDR3 protein. This sample yields around 800,000 distinct CDR3 sequences, of which roughly 24% are seen a single time; 2.5% to 3.5% belongs to the top ten. The sample belongs to a study of blood T cells in healthy people across ages. Findings and limits, study-wide: The lack of PBMC sorting stopped any conclusive naive versus antigen-experienced comparison. Long-lived donors had more naive CD4+ cells and higher diversity than aged donors.

These data also formed part of another study, on T cells of mothers and their children.

Sequenced: blood. This clonotype originated in a boy under 18 in good health.

The CDR3 loop reads CASRTRTPASETQYF. CDR3 nucleotides: TGTGCCAGCAGAACGAGGACGCCGGCATCAGAGACCCAGTACTTC. The chain couples TRBV12-3 or TRBV12-4 to TRBJ2-5; D is undetermined. CDR3 length equals 15 residues. V was pared by 6 bases and J by 4 bases, with 18 bases between.